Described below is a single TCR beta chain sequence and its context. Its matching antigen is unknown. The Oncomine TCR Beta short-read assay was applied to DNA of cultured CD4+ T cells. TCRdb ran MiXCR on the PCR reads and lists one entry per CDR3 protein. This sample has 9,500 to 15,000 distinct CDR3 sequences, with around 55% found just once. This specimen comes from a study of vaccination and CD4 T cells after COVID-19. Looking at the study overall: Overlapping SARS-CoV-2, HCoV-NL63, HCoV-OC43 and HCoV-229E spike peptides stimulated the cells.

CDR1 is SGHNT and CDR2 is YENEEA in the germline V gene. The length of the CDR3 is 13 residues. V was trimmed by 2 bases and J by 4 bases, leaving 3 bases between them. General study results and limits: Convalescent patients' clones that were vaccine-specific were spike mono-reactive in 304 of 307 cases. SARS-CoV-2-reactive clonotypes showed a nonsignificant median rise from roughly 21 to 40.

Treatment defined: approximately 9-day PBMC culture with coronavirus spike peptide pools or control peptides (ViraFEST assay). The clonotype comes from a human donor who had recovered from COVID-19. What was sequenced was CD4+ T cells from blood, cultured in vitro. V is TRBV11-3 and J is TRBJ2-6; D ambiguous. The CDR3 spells CASSLSGANVLTF. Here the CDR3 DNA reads TGTGCCAGCAGCTTATCCGGGGCCAACGTCCTGACTTTC.